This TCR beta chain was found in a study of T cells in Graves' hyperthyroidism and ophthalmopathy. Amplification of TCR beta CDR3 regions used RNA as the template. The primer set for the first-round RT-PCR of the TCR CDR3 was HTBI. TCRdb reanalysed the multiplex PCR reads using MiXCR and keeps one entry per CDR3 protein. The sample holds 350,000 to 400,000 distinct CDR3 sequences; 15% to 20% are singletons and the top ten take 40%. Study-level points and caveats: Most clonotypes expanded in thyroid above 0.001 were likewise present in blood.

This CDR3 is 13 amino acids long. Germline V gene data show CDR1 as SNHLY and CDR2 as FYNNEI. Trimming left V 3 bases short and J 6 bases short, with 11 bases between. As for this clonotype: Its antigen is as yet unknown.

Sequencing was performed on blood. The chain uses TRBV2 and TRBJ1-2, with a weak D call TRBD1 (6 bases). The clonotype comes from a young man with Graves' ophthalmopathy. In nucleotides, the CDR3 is TGTGCCAGCAGTGACGGGGGGGGCGATGGCTACACCTTC. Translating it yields CASSDGGGDGYTF.